Each of the 22 T cell receptor beta chains below was sequenced from the same sample in a study of cytotoxic CD8 clonotypes in ibrutinib-treated CLL. Sequencing was performed with immunoSEQ multiplex PCR; in TCRdb, only in-frame clones are kept and a portion is missing. This table has approximately 330,000 clones, 70% to 80% appearing once. This material consisted of PBMCs, taken before ibrutinib treatment. The receptors originated from a human donor with chronic lymphocytic leukemia.

The V call is TRBV12-1, the J call TRBJ2-1; TRBD2, the table's D call, was not compared with the DNA. TRBV12-1 is marked as a pseudogene. This CDR3 comprises 18 residues. As DNA, the CDR3 is TGTGCCAGCAGCCCGGGACTAGCGGGAGTCGGGGGCCACAATGAGCAGTTCTTC. It translates to CASSPGLAGVGGHNEQFF.

V and J are TRBV10-3 and TRBJ2-3, with 11 bases lining up with TRBD2. The CDR3 has 18 amino acids. V shed 4 bases and J 4 bases; nucleotides not matched to a gene: 13. Germline CDR1 reads ENHRY; CDR2 reads SYGVKD. The chain's CDR3 is CAISVRLTSGSRPDTQYF. The CDR3 DNA follows: TGTGCCATCAGTGTTCGGTTAACTAGCGGGAGCCGCCCAGATACGCAGTATTTT.

This chain links TRBV27 with TRBJ2-7, with D uncertain. This CDR3 region has 15 residues. CDR1 and CDR2 (germline): MNHEY, SMNVEV (reference sequence). V lost 2 bases to trimming and J lost 2 bases, with 13 bases between them. CDR3 region: CASSLRVAPAYEQYF. The CDR3 nucleotides are TGTGCCAGCAGTTTAAGGGTCGCACCGGCCTACGAGCAGTACTTC.

The V call is TRBV11-2, the J call TRBJ1-1; 8 nucleotides align to TRBD1. The CDR3 has 16 amino acids. V dropped 6 bases and J dropped 5; count of bases not matched to a gene: 14. Germline values: CDR1 SGHAT, CDR2 FQNNGV. The CDR3 coding sequence is TGTGCCAGCAGGGGAAGGACAGGGTTTGCGGGGACTGAAGCTTTCTTT. This encodes CASRGRTGFAGTEAFF.

This chain links TRBV5-1 with TRBJ1-1, with 9 positions matching TRBD1. V trimming: 4 bases; J trimming: 2 bases; junction bases outside the gene matches: 9. Germline V gives CDR1 SGHRS, CDR2 YFSETQ. The CDR3 sequence is 16 residues long. DNA for the CDR3: TGCGCCAGCAGCGCGAGGACAGGGGTAGGAAACACTGAAGCTTTCTTT. Translating it yields CASSARTGVGNTEAFF.

The V call is TRBV7-3, the J call TRBJ1-4; D unclear. The CDR3 runs to 15 residues. V was cut by 2 bases and J by 4 bases, with 11 bases left in between. The germline V gene has CDR1 SGHTA and CDR2 FQGTGA. This CDR3 reads CASSLLPGVNEKLFF. As DNA, the CDR3 is TGTGCCAGCAGCTTACTTCCAGGAGTTAATGAAAAACTGTTTTTT.

The rearrangement links TRBV6-1 to TRBJ2-1; D unresolved. The CDR3 spans 12 residues. Looked up from germline, CDR1 is MNHNS and CDR2 is SASEGT. Between the trimmed V and J ends, which lost 4 bases and 9 bases, there was a span of 10 bases. The CDR3 here is CASSAPRAEQFF. The CDR3 DNA reads as TGTGCCAGCAGTGCCCCTAGGGCTGAGCAGTTCTTC.

This clone has just a few counts. The genes are TRBV29-1 and TRBJ2-1; D remains unclear. V lost 6 bases and J lost 5, with 11 bases in between. This CDR3 spans 12 amino acids. CDR1 is SQVTM and CDR2 is ANQGSEA in the germline V gene. CDR3 protein: CSVEPVDNEQFF. The DNA for the CDR3 is TGCAGCGTAGAACCTGTAGACAATGAGCAGTTCTTC.

The chain's CDR3 is CASSFRNSYEQYF. The CDR3 DNA follows: TGTGCCAGCAGCTTTAGGAACTCCTACGAGCAGTACTTC. This chain links TRBV7-9 with TRBJ2-7; D remains ambiguous. Germline CDR1 is SEHNR and CDR2 is FQNEAQ (reference sequence). V lost 3 bases and J lost 0, with 6 bases in between. The length of the CDR3 is 13 residues.

The rearrangement joins TRBV10-3 to TRBJ1-2, with 8 positions matching TRBD1. V lost 7 bases, J lost 2 bases, and 3 bases stayed unmatched. The CDR3 contains 13 residues. Germline values: CDR1 ENHRY, CDR2 SYGVKD. The CDR3 protein is CAIKRDRNYGYTF. The DNA of the CDR3 is TGTGCCATCAAAAGGGACAGGAACTATGGCTACACCTTC.

With regard to this clone: In the same sample, other DNA sequences code for this CDR3. V is TRBV9 and J is TRBJ2-7; D is undetermined. Between the trimmed V and J ends, which lost 0 bases and 2 bases, there was a span of 6 bases. This CDR3 contains 13 residues. Germline V gene lookup returns CDR1 SGDLS and CDR2 YYNGEE. CDR3 region: CASSVGSTYEQYF. The CDR3 DNA reads as TGTGCCAGCAGCGTAGGCAGTACCTACGAGCAGTACTTC.

This clone has more than one count but fewer than ten. The chain employs TRBV11-1 and TRBJ2-7; maybe TRBD1 (6 bases). This CDR3 has 13 amino acids. The germline CDR1 and CDR2 sequences are SGHAT and FQDESV (reference sequence). Trimming took 6 bases from V and 7 from J, leaving 16 bases between them. The CDR3 loop is CASSPGALGEQYF. CDR3 DNA sequence: TGTGCCAGCAGTCCAGGGGCCCTCGGAGAGCAGTACTTC.

V and J are TRBV7-9 and TRBJ2-1, with D possibly called TRBD1 or TRBD2 (5 bases each). This CDR3 is 11 amino acids long. Germline V CDR1 and CDR2: SEHNR, FQNEAQ (reference sequence). V shed 3 bases and J shed 8 bases, with 5 bases lying between them. Here the CDR3 reads CASSLGDEQFF. CDR3 coding DNA: TGTGCCAGCAGCTTGGGGGATGAGCAGTTCTTC.

This clone came up a few times. The chain employs TRBV2 and TRBJ1-1, with 10 positions matching TRBD1. CDR1 is SNHLY, CDR2 FYNNEI, per germline. The trim removed 7 bases at V and 12 bases at J, leaving 11 bases unmatched. CDR3 length equals 13 residues. The CDR3 coding sequence is TGTGCCAGCACCACGACAGGGGGCCCCGGGTCTTTCTTT. Translated, it gives CASTTTGGPGSFF.

V and J are TRBV29-1 and TRBJ1-5; D is uncertain. Germline V gene sequence: CDR1 SQVTM, CDR2 ANQGSEA. V was cut by 1 base and J by 7 bases, with 14 bases left in between. This CDR3 has 14 amino acids. CDR3 protein: CSVEVEGSSQPQHF. The CDR3, as DNA: TGCAGCGTTGAAGTGGAAGGGTCGAGCCAGCCCCAGCATTTT.

The rearrangement joins TRBV5-4 to TRBJ2-1; possibly TRBD1 or TRBD2 for D (6 bases each). V was trimmed by 3 bases and J by 8 bases, leaving 15 bases between them. The CDR3 loop spans 14 amino acids. Germline V gene sequence: CDR1 SGHNT, CDR2 YYREEE (reference sequence). The CDR3 is CASSSADGGDEQFF. The CDR3 DNA sequence: TGTGCCAGCAGCTCGGCGGACGGGGGCGATGAGCAGTTCTTC.

This clone appeared a few times. The V gene is TRBV2, the J gene TRBJ2-4; tentative D call: TRBD1 (6 bases). V dropped 5 bases and J dropped 0 bases, with 8 bases sitting between them. The CDR3 totals 14 residues. Germline lookup yields CDR1 SNHLY and CDR2 FYNNEI. CDR3 DNA sequence: TGTGCCAGCAGTTGGACAGAAGCCAAAAACATTCAGTACTTC. Translating it yields CASSWTEAKNIQYF.

J is TRBJ1-4 and V is TRBV30; D is undetermined. The CDR3 contains 16 residues. Germline V lookup: CDR1 GTSNPN, CDR2 SVGIG (reference sequence). V dropped 3 bases and J dropped 7 bases, with 21 bases sitting between them. The CDR3: CAWSLLFAGEREKLFF. In DNA form, the CDR3 reads TGTGCCTGGAGCCTACTCTTCGCGGGTGAGCGTGAAAAACTGTTTTTT.

The rearrangement uses TRBV27 and TRBJ1-5; D remains ambiguous. Germline lookup yields CDR1 MNHEY and CDR2 SMNVEV (reference sequence). The CDR3 runs 14 residues. Trimming removed 2 bases at V and 0 bases at J, with 5 bases between. This chain's CDR3 is CASSLHDSNQPQHF. CDR3 DNA sequence: TGTGCCAGCAGTTTACACGATAGCAATCAGCCCCAGCATTTT.

The chain links TRBV28 to TRBJ2-1; D ambiguous. The CDR3 totals 12 residues. Looked up from germline, CDR1 is MDHEN and CDR2 is SYDVKM. Trimming pared 0 bases from V and 13 bases from J, leaving 10 bases between. The CDR3 region is CASSLWTLPQFF. The CDR3, as DNA: TGTGCCAGCAGTTTATGGACCCTCCCTCAGTTCTTC.

This clone was observed a handful of times. J is TRBJ1-2 and V is TRBV6-5; possibly TRBD1 for D (5 bases). V was trimmed by 7 bases and J by 0 bases, leaving 12 bases between them. CDR3 length: 14 amino acids. Germline CDR1 and CDR2: MNHEY and SVGAGI. In DNA, the CDR3 is TGTGCCAGCACGCCCGACAGCACTAACTATGGCTACACCTTC. As protein: CASTPDSTNYGYTF.

This chain uses TRBV9 with TRBJ1-1; the match to TRBD1 covers 8 bases. Trimming at V came to 2 bases and at J to 0 bases, leaving 3 bases not matched to a gene. The V gene's germline CDR1 is SGDLS and CDR2 YYNGEE. The length of the CDR3 is 15 residues. The CDR3 DNA sequence: TGTGCCAGCAGCGTCCAGGGGGCTGTGAACACTGAAGCTTTCTTT. It specifies CASSVQGAVNTEAFF.